This TCR beta chain was sequenced during a study of response to subunit inactivated influenza vaccine. MiXCR, applied by TCRdb to the RT-PCR reads, yields one record per CDR3 protein. The repertoire holds roughly 650,000 distinct CDR3 sequences, more than 15% seen once, with about 9.9% in the top ten. Study-wide results and caveats: New T cells are recruited in small numbers by each seasonal influenza vaccination, according to the authors' suggestion.

Trimming cost V 6 bases and J 7 bases; bases outside gene matches: 6. Germline V CDR1 and CDR2: ENHRY, SYGVKD. CDR3 length: 14 residues. This clonotype has more than one count but fewer than ten. Its specificity is unknown. This TCR derives from a middle-aged man who received an inactivated influenza vaccine. The chain recombines TRBV10-3 with TRBJ2-1, with 10 bases that match TRBD1. The sequences come from PBMCs from blood, collected 11 to 12 days after vaccination. Written as DNA, the CDR3 is TGTGCCATCAGGGCCGGGACAGGGGTAAATGAGCAGTTCTTC. This gives the protein CAIRAGTGVNEQFF.